This T cell receptor (beta chain) comes out of a study of beta chain features in type 1 diabetes. Overall study results and limits: In every one of the four CD4+ subsets, TCRB CDR3s were moderately but significantly shorter in Type 1 diabetes patients. Any HLA effect on TCRB rearrangement was left unresolved by small sub-analyses. Patients' naive, central memory and regulatory TCRB repertoires appeared more alike than those of healthy donors.

Sorting of CD4+ naive, central memory, regulatory and stem cell-like memory cells was performed via CD45RO/CCR7/CD25/CD127/CD95/CD27. To note about this clone: Its antigen is as yet unknown.

cDNA synthesis used the whole RNA isolate, giving expressed TCRB sequences. Sequenced naive, central memory and regulatory T cell samples produced an average of roughly 3.5 million reads. Here immunoSEQ multiplex PCR was the method, and the copy in TCRdb shows in-frame clones only, minus some. The sample records about 370,000 clones, around a tenth being singletons. V gave up 6 bases and J gave up 2 bases, with 21 bases separating them. The CDR3 has 17 residues. Germline CDR1 reads SGHTA; CDR2 reads FQGNSA. This chain links TRBV7-2 with TRBJ2-3; D may be TRBD1 (5 bases). The clonotype was recovered from a young man with type 1 diabetes. Sequencing input: central memory CD4+ T cells from blood. For the CDR3, the DNA is TGTGCCAGCAGTTCCTGGGGCGTCCGCTACCTCACAGATACGCAGTATTTT. Amino acids: CASSSWGVRYLTDTQYF.